These 11 T cell receptor beta chains were sequenced from one sample in a study of regulatory T cells in long-lasting Graves disease. Time point indicated: newly diagnosed GD, antithyroid drugs for less than 3 months. Generation of the TCR library employed RNA extracted from PBMCs. Construction of the TCR beta libraries employed iRepertoire HTBI primers in conjunction with Arm-PCR of CDR3 regions. Via MiXCR, TCRdb re-called the multiplex PCR reads, giving one row per CDR3 protein. The repertoire consists of roughly 350,000 distinct CDR3 sequences, with roughly 16% occurring once and the leading ten covering around 20%. This same sample was also taken into another study, of T cells in Graves' hyperthyroidism and ophthalmopathy.

The sample here was peripheral blood mononuclear cells (PBMCs), taken at new diagnosis, from a patient treated with antithyroid drugs. All receptors derive from a woman aged 18-29 years with Graves disease.

The rearrangement joins TRBV5-5 to TRBJ2-3; 9 bases match TRBD1. V lost 1 base, J lost 1 base, and 4 bases stayed unmatched. CDR1 is SGHKS, CDR2 YYEKEE, per germline (reference sequence). The CDR3 totals 16 residues. The CDR3 DNA reads TGTGCCAGCAGCTTGCAGGGACAGGGTCGCACAGATACGCAGTATTTT. It yields the protein CASSLQGQGRTDTQYF.

This clonotype has a handful of counts. The rearrangement links TRBV3-1 to TRBJ2-2, with 7 bases aligning to TRBD2. This CDR3 has 15 amino acids. The germline gives CDR1 LGHDT, CDR2 YNNKEL (reference sequence). V lost 4 bases, J lost 4 bases, and 6 bases stayed unmatched. Written as DNA, the CDR3 is TGTGCCAGCAGCCCCCCGGGGGGTGGCACCGGGGAGCTGTTTTTT. Its translation: CASSPPGGGTGELFF.

The sample holds many counts of this clonotype. The chain links TRBV12-3 or TRBV12-4 to TRBJ1-5; TRBD1 aligns across 7 bases. Trimming took 6 bases from V and 3 from J; bases not matched to a gene: 2. CDR3 length: 13 residues. This CDR3 reads CASSTGVNQPQHF. CDR3 bases: TGTGCCAGCAGCACAGGGGTCAATCAGCCCCAGCATTTT.

The CDR3 nucleotides are TGTGCCAGTAAGCCCGGGTTTCTAACCCTGGGTCAGCCCCAGCATTTT. Translation gives CASKPGFLTLGQPQHF. The chain couples TRBV19 to TRBJ1-5, with D unclear. This CDR3 contains 16 residues. Germline V lookup: CDR1 LNHDA, CDR2 SQIVND (reference sequence). The V gene lost 7 bases and the J gene lost 6 bases, with 22 bases spanning the gap.

In its sample, this clonotype was seen many times. The J gene is TRBJ2-7, the V gene TRBV28; D uncertain. Germline lookup yields CDR1 MDHEN and CDR2 SYDVKM. This CDR3 is built from 12 residues. V gave up 3 bases and J gave up 6 bases, with 9 bases separating them. Here the CDR3 reads CASSFPTGEQYF. The DNA of the CDR3 is TGTGCCAGCAGTTTTCCCACCGGCGAGCAGTACTTC.

This clonotype was counted many times. The chain couples TRBV28 to TRBJ2-2, with TRBD1 as a possible D gene (5 bases). Trimming cost V 3 bases and J 7 bases, with 12 bases left between them. CDR1 MDHEN and CDR2 SYDVKM come from the germline V gene. The length of the CDR3 is 14 residues. In DNA form, the CDR3 reads TGTGCCAGCAGTTTGGGCAGGGATAACGGGGAGCTGTTTTTT. This codes for CASSLGRDNGELFF.

V is TRBV29-1 and J is TRBJ2-4, with 7 bases aligning to TRBD1. The CDR3 spans 14 residues. The V gene end was trimmed by 7 bases and the J gene end by 1 base; junction bases not matched to a gene: 7. CDR1 and CDR2 (germline): SQVTM, ANQGSEA. CDR3: CSGTGAGAKNIQYF. CDR3 coding DNA: TGCAGCGGCACAGGGGCCGGCGCCAAAAACATTCAGTACTTC.

There are a few counts of this clonotype. The CDR3 reads CASKRRKDRVRYEQYF. DNA for the CDR3: TGTGCCAGCAAACGGAGAAAGGACAGGGTAAGGTACGAGCAGTACTTC. The chain has TRBV2 and TRBJ2-7; 8 bases are shared with TRBD1. The junction had 15 bases not matched to a gene; V was cut back by 7 bases and J by 4 bases. The CDR3 sequence is 16 residues long. CDR1 SNHLY and CDR2 FYNNEI come from the germline V gene.

This clonotype was counted only a few times. The rearrangement links TRBV27 to TRBJ1-2, with 7 bases that match TRBD1. J was trimmed by 0 bases and V by 6 bases; bases with no gene match: 4. Germline V gene lookup returns CDR1 MNHEY and CDR2 SMNVEV (reference sequence). The CDR3 totals 14 residues. In nucleotides, the CDR3 is TGTGCCAGCAGGGTGGGACAGACTAACTATGGCTACACCTTC. Translation: CASRVGQTNYGYTF.

This clonotype showed up just a few times. The chain couples TRBV28 to TRBJ2-7; TRBD1 agrees at 9 bases. The length of the CDR3 is 15 residues. The germline gives CDR1 MDHEN, CDR2 SYDVKM. V lost 7 bases, J lost 2 bases, and 9 bases stayed unmatched. The CDR3 region is CASINRGQGPYEQYF. DNA of the CDR3: TGTGCCAGCATTAATAGAGGACAGGGGCCCTACGAGCAGTACTTC.

With regard to this clonotype: With a much larger clone just one base away, this may be a read error. The rearrangement joins TRBV5-8 to TRBJ2-5; D not certain. Germline V gene sequence: CDR1 SGHTS, CDR2 YDEGEE. The CDR3 extends over 13 amino acids. The CDR3 DNA follows: TGCGCCAGCAGCGAGTGGGCGCGGGAGACCCAGTACTTC. Its protein is CASSEWARETQYF.